This T cell receptor beta chain derives from a study of cytomegalovirus exposure and HLA in healthy donors. Study in general: About 85 million unique TCR sequences came from HLA-typed donors in an early release. Regarding the study as a whole: CMV antigen specificity was confirmed in vitro for three CMV-associated chains. Association of a missense DCLRE1C variant with TCR beta V- and J-gene trimming was reported in a later analysis. The authors later found most CMV-associated TCR beta chains appeared HLA-restricted.

With respect to this clone: Its specificity is unknown.

The germline V gene encodes CDR1 GTSNPN and CDR2 SVGIG (reference sequence). The CDR3 sequence is 14 residues long. The V segment lost 5 bases and the J segment 4 bases; nucleotides outside the gene matches: 4. Primers included in the PCR were 60 Vbeta and 13 Jbeta primers. Here immunoSEQ multiplex PCR was the method, and the copy in TCRdb shows in-frame clones only, minus some. The table records approximately 69,000 clones, 70% to 80% of them present only once. The receptor was derived from a young man in good health and CMV-seronegative. Input material: PBMCs. The rearrangement links TRBV30 to TRBJ2-7, with 14 bases lining up with TRBD2. The CDR3 loop is CAWLRTSGGYEQYF. The CDR3 nucleotides are TGTGCCTGGCTTCGGACTAGCGGGGGGTACGAGCAGTACTTC.